These 20 T cell receptor beta chains originate from one sample sequenced in a study of control samples from healthy donors and cancer patients. TCRdb's copy holds only in-frame clones and misses some; the assay was immunoSEQ multiplex PCR. This table holds more than 150,000 clones, roughly nine tenths found once. The specimen was blood. These receptors were collected from a woman younger than 45 in good health.

This clone was observed once. The chain is built from TRBV28 and TRBJ1-5; 9 nucleotides line up with TRBD1. CDR3 length: 14 residues. Germline CDR1 reads MDHEN; CDR2 reads SYDVKM. The junction had 6 bases not matched to a gene; V was cut back by 6 bases and J by 6 bases. CDR3 nucleotide sequence: TGTGCCAGCAGAACCGGGACAGGGATTCAGCCCCAGCATTTT. Translation: CASRTGTGIQPQHF.

The CDR3 sequence: CASNRDRGRSAAAFF. The CDR3 DNA reads TGTGCCAGCAACCGGGACAGGGGACGTAGTGCTGCAGCTTTCTTT. J is TRBJ1-1 and V is TRBV28; 10 positions agree with TRBD1. The junction had 15 bases not matched to a gene; V was cut back by 7 bases and J by 10 bases. Germline CDR1 reads MDHEN; CDR2 reads SYDVKM. The CDR3 spans 15 residues.

This clone was seen just once. This chain uses TRBV4-2 with TRBJ1-3; D not certain. V gave up 0 bases and J gave up 6 bases, with 9 bases separating them. Germline CDR1 reads LGHNA; CDR2 reads YNFKEQ. The CDR3 totals 14 residues. The CDR3 loop is CASSQDRGKNTIYF. The CDR3 nucleotides are TGTGCCAGCAGCCAAGATAGAGGCAAAAACACCATATATTTT.

This chain uses TRBV20-1 with TRBJ2-7; weak D call: TRBD1 (5 bases). Trimming took 3 bases from V and 3 from J, leaving 15 bases between them. Germline V gene lookup returns CDR1 DFQATT and CDR2 SNEGSKA (reference sequence). The CDR3 length is 14 residues. The CDR3 DNA follows: TGCAGTGCTAGTAGGACAATGGGGTTCTACGAGCAGTACTTC. Its protein is CSASRTMGFYEQYF.

The chain is built from TRBV7-2 and TRBJ2-3; 8 positions agree with TRBD1. Germline CDR1 and CDR2: SGHTA and FQGNSA. Losses at the gene ends were 5 bases for V and 0 bases for J; bases not matched to a gene: 4. The CDR3 loop spans 15 amino acids. CDR3 sequence reads: CASSIQGGSTDTQYF. Here the CDR3 DNA reads TGTGCCAGCAGCATACAGGGGGGAAGCACAGATACGCAGTATTTT. Together with reference TRBV7-2 and TRBJ2-3, the CDR3 gives the full variable domain: GAGVSQSPSNKVTEKGKDVELRCDPISGHTALYWYRQSLGQGLEFLIYFQGNSAPDKSGLPSDRFSAERTGGSVSTLTIQRTQQEDSAVYLCASSIQGGSTDTQYFGPGTRLTVL.

The rearrangement uses TRBV5-1 and TRBJ2-7; D is uncertain. V gave up 0 bases and J gave up 2 bases, with 12 bases separating them. The germline CDR1 and CDR2 sequences are SGHRS and YFSETQ. This CDR3 spans 15 amino acids. CDR3 nucleotide sequence: TGCGCCAGCAGCTTGGAGACTCAGCCCACCTACGAGCAGTACTTC. Protein sequence: CASSLETQPTYEQYF.

V gene TRBV4-2 combines with J gene TRBJ2-3; TRBD2 matches at 9 bases. The CDR3 is 16 amino acids. The trim removed 1 base at V and 6 bases at J, leaving 8 bases unmatched. CDR1 and CDR2 from the germline V gene are LGHNA and YNFKEQ. The CDR3 coding sequence is TGTGCCAGCAGCCAAGCGGGCGGGAGGGCCGGGGATACGCAGTATTTT. It codes for CASSQAGGRAGDTQYF.

The CDR3 loop reads CASSRGYPRDRGLYEQYF. Here the CDR3 DNA reads TGCGCCAGCAGCCGAGGATACCCCCGGGACAGGGGGCTTTACGAGCAGTACTTC. The chain couples TRBV4-1 to TRBJ2-7, with 12 bases lining up with TRBD1. With 4 bases clipped from V and 4 bases from J, the junction kept 14 bases outside the gene matches. The germline V gene has CDR1 MGHRA and CDR2 YSYEKL. The CDR3 loop spans 18 amino acids.

The chain links TRBV15 to TRBJ2-2; D unresolved. The germline V and J ends were trimmed by 0 bases and 4 bases, with 9 bases remaining between them. The CDR3 is 15 amino acids. From germline, CDR1 is LNHNV and CDR2 YYDKDF (reference sequence). This CDR3 reads CATSREGLGTGELFF. CDR3 coding DNA: TGTGCCACCAGCAGAGAGGGGTTGGGCACCGGGGAGCTGTTTTTT.

The V gene is TRBV7-9, the J gene TRBJ1-2; the match to TRBD1 covers 7 bases. This CDR3 comprises 14 residues. The junction had 4 bases not matched to a gene; V was cut back by 1 base and J by 5 bases. Germline loops: CDR1 SEHNR, CDR2 FQNEAQ (reference sequence). In DNA form, the CDR3 reads TGTGCCAGCAGCTTAGGGGGACAGCCTTATGGCTACACCTTC. It codes for CASSLGGQPYGYTF.

The genes are TRBV4-3 and TRBJ2-1, with D tentatively TRBD2 (5 bases). CDR1 is LGHNA, CDR2 YSLEER, per germline. The V and J ends lost 4 bases and 8 bases respectively, with 15 bases between them. The length of the CDR3 is 14 residues. The CDR3 coding sequence is TGCGCCAGCAGCCCTGGATCCCATAGCGATGAGCAGTTCTTC. Translation gives CASSPGSHSDEQFF.

This CDR3 reads CASSYSPVSGGYTF. CDR3 bases: TGTGCCAGCAGTTACTCCCCGGTGAGTGGAGGCTACACCTTC. The chain has TRBV6-2 or TRBV6-3 and TRBJ1-2, with unresolved D. The CDR3 spans 14 residues. Germline V CDR1 and CDR2: MNHEY, SVGEGT. V was cut by 0 bases and J by 8 bases, with 13 bases left in between.

CDR3 sequence reads: CASSFIWNEQFF. The CDR3 DNA is TGTGCCAGCAGCTTTATTTGGAATGAGCAGTTCTTC. The chain is built from TRBV7-2 and TRBJ2-1; D unresolved. This CDR3 has 12 residues. Trimming took off 3 bases at V and 7 bases at J, with 7 bases between the two ends. Germline lookup yields CDR1 SGHTA and CDR2 FQGNSA.

The table lists this clone with a count of one. The genes are TRBV4-1 and TRBJ1-4; maybe TRBD1 (6 bases). CDR3 size: 16 residues. Germline CDR1 reads MGHRA; CDR2 reads YSYEKL. V lost 0 bases, J lost 8 bases, and 16 bases lay in between. CDR3 in amino acids: CASSQEGARGGEKLFF. CDR3 bases: TGCGCCAGCAGCCAAGAGGGTGCCAGGGGAGGGGAAAAACTGTTTTTT.

The rearrangement links TRBV19 to TRBJ1-2; TRBD1 matches at 8 bases. Germline assignment: CDR1 LNHDA and CDR2 SQIVND (reference sequence). The junction had 9 bases not matched to a gene; V was cut back by 4 bases and J by 8 bases. The CDR3 length is 14 residues. The CDR3 spells CASSNYQGAPGYTF. The CDR3 nucleotides read TGTGCCAGTAGTAACTACCAGGGGGCGCCCGGCTACACCTTC.

The chain recombines TRBV11-2 with TRBJ2-7; the D gene could be TRBD1 or TRBD2 (5 bases each). From germline, CDR1 is SGHAT and CDR2 FQNNGV. V lost 4 bases and J lost 2, with 12 bases in between. The CDR3 sequence is 14 residues long. The CDR3 DNA reads as TGTGCCAGCAGCTGGGGGATGGGGCCCTACGAGCAGTACTTC. Translation: CASSWGMGPYEQYF.

The chain combines TRBV14 with TRBJ2-1; a possible D gene is TRBD2 (6 bases). This CDR3 spans 17 amino acids. The germline V gene encodes CDR1 SGHDN and CDR2 FVKESK. The V end was cut by 1 base, the J end by 5 bases, with 18 bases between. In DNA form, the CDR3 reads TGTGCCAGCAGCCAAGGGGTCAAGCGGGCGAGGGACAATGAGCAGTTCTTC. Its protein product is CASSQGVKRARDNEQFF.

This rearrangement joins TRBV5-6 to TRBJ2-7; 7 bases are shared with TRBD1. This CDR3 region has 13 residues. V lost 8 bases and J lost 1; bases outside the gene matches: 6. Germline V gives CDR1 SGHDT, CDR2 YYEEEE. CDR3: CASSKDRSYEQYF. The DNA for the CDR3 is TGTGCCAGTTCAAAGGACAGGTCCTACGAGCAGTACTTC.

The chain joins TRBV5-1 to TRBJ2-4; TRBD2 matches at 13 bases. This CDR3 is built from 16 residues. V was clipped by 5 bases and J by 8 bases; unmatched bases: 10. CDR1 is SGHRS, CDR2 YFSETQ, per germline. CDR3 DNA: TGCGCCAGCAGACCGGGACTAGCGGGGCCCATCGACATTCAGTACTTC. It specifies CASRPGLAGPIDIQYF.

This chain connects TRBV7-2 to TRBJ2-7, with D tentatively TRBD2 (5 bases). V was shortened by 4 bases and J by 3 bases, with 16 bases between the two germline ends. Germline CDR1 and CDR2: SGHTA and FQGNSA. This CDR3 region has 15 residues. CDR3 bases: TGTGCCAGCAGCTCCCGTTTTGGGGAGAACTACGAGCAGTACTTC. Translated: CASSSRFGENYEQYF.